The T cell receptor beta chain under discussion was sequenced for a study of CD8+CD57+ T cells in acquired aplastic anemia. The CDR3 is made up of 13 amino acids. Germline values: CDR1 KGHDR, CDR2 SFDVKD. V shed 4 bases and J shed 1 base, with 6 bases lying between them. Genomic DNA provided the template from which TCR beta VDJ and CDR3 profiles were obtained. TCRdb analysed the reads with MiXCR anew, one entry per CDR3 protein. The sample records about 98,000 distinct CDR3 sequences, around 70% being singletons. A few counts support this clonotype. Whoever was chosen for sequencing had shown CD8+CD57+ cell expansion by flow cytometry.

The rearrangement links TRBV24-1 to TRBJ1-1, with D possibly being TRBD1 (5 bases). Sequencing was carried out using sorted CD4+, CD8+, or CD8+CD57+ T cells (not recorded which) from PBMCs. This clonotype was sampled from a human donor with aplastic anemia. The CDR3 DNA reads TGTGCCACCAGTGAGGGGACGAACACTGAAGCTTTCTTT. It yields the protein CATSEGTNTEAFF.